These 16 T cell receptor beta chains came from one sample sequenced in a study of blood T cells in healthy people across ages. The second PCR ran about 6 to 12 cycles with a sample-barcoded 5' primer and J-beta primers. TCRdb reanalysed the 5' RACE reads using MiXCR and keeps one entry per CDR3 protein. The table lists 1.2 million to 1.5 million distinct CDR3 sequences, roughly 40% of them singletons. Input material: blood. The receptor source for this set is a woman aged 18-35 years in good health.

This clonotype turned up a few times. The chain links TRBV7-2 to TRBJ2-5, with 9 bases that match TRBD2. V lost 2 bases to trimming and J lost 2 bases; unmatched junction nucleotides: 9. Germline V CDR1 and CDR2: SGHTA, FQGNSA. The length of the CDR3 is 17 residues. The CDR3 bases are TGTGCCAGCAGCTTACAGCGGGGGGCTACCATACAAGAGACCCAGTACTTC. Protein product: CASSLQRGATIQETQYF.

This chain joins TRBV20-1 and TRBJ1-5, with D hard to call. The germline CDR1 and CDR2 sequences are DFQATT and SNEGSKA (reference sequence). V lost 5 bases, J lost 4 bases, and 27 bases lay in between. The CDR3 is 18 residues long. CDR3 region: CSAQRISSGSKENQPQHF. The DNA for the CDR3 is TGCAGTGCTCAGCGGATTTCCTCAGGCAGCAAGGAGAATCAGCCCCAGCATTTT.

The genes are TRBV27 and TRBJ2-5, with D possibly being TRBD2 (6 bases). The CDR3 is 14 amino acids. Per the germline V gene, CDR1 is MNHEY and CDR2 is SMNVEV (reference sequence). The V end was cut by 5 bases, the J end by 11 bases, with 21 bases between. CDR3 amino acids: CASSGSGRAREQYF. As DNA, the CDR3 is TGTGCCAGCAGTGGATCCGGGAGAGCGCGTGAGCAGTACTTC.

This clonotype was detected only once. The chain combines TRBV4-1 with TRBJ1-1, with D maybe TRBD1 (5 bases). V was pared by 3 bases and J by 0 bases, with 14 bases between. Germline lookup yields CDR1 MGHRA and CDR2 YSYEKL. This CDR3 is built from 16 residues. CDR3 amino acids: CASSQVGHIMNTEAFF. Written as DNA, the CDR3 is TGCGCCAGCAGCCAGGTTGGACATATTATGAACACTGAAGCTTTCTTT.

Worth noting for this clonotype: Just one base apart from a much larger clone, this may be a read error. CDR3 region: CAISGAGQEAQYF. The CDR3 nucleotides are TGTGCCATCAGTGGAGCGGGACAAGAGGCCCAGTACTTC. The J gene is TRBJ2-7, the V gene TRBV10-3, with D perhaps TRBD2 (7 bases). Germline V gene lookup returns CDR1 ENHRY and CDR2 SYGVKD. The CDR3 is 13 amino acids. Trimming stripped 4 bases from V and 10 bases from J, with 17 bases between.

This chain joins TRBV5-5 and TRBJ2-1; 7 bases are shared with TRBD1. V gave up 1 base and J gave up 4 bases; unmatched junction bases: 5. Germline CDR1 and CDR2: SGHKS and YYEKEE (reference sequence). The CDR3 totals 15 residues. CDR3 sequence reads: CASSLLGQNYNEQFF. The CDR3 DNA reads as TGTGCCAGCAGCTTGTTGGGACAGAATTACAATGAGCAGTTCTTC.

The rearrangement joins TRBV29-1 to TRBJ2-6; D possibly corresponds to TRBD2 (6 bases). Between the trimmed V and J ends, which lost 7 bases and 4 bases, there was a span of 14 bases. Germline assignment: CDR1 SQVTM and CDR2 ANQGSEA. The CDR3 runs to 14 residues. The CDR3 loop reads CSAGGIGGANVLTF. The CDR3 nucleotides are TGCAGCGCCGGGGGTATTGGAGGGGCCAACGTCCTGACTTTC.

V usage is TRBV12-3 or TRBV12-4 and J usage is TRBJ2-1, with 7 bases lining up with TRBD2. The J call may be wrong; the DNA end is better matched by TRBJ2-7. The CDR3 runs 16 residues. The CDR3 is CASSRFGERDYNEQYF. In DNA form, the CDR3 reads TGTGCCAGCAGCCGCTTTGGGGAGCGGGACTACAATGAGCAGTACTTC.

This clonotype occurred once. V gene TRBV20-1 combines with J gene TRBJ1-5; 8 bases agree with TRBD1. The CDR3 spans 15 residues. Trimming took 5 bases from V and 3 from J; bases not matched to a gene: 9. The V gene's germline CDR1 is DFQATT and CDR2 SNEGSKA (reference sequence). CDR3 protein: CSAADRGLPNQPQHF. The CDR3 DNA is TGCAGTGCTGCAGACAGGGGATTGCCCAATCAGCCCCAGCATTTT.

This rearrangement joins TRBV20-1 to TRBJ2-5; the match to TRBD2 covers 11 bases. Losses at the gene ends were 3 bases for V and 3 bases for J; bases not matched to a gene: 9. This CDR3 is built from 16 residues. The germline CDR1 and CDR2 sequences are DFQATT and SNEGSKA (reference sequence). CDR3 residues: CSARYRLAGWKETQYF. The CDR3 DNA follows: TGCAGTGCTAGGTATCGACTAGCGGGGTGGAAAGAGACCCAGTACTTC.

The rearrangement uses TRBV4-1 and TRBJ2-5; 8 nucleotides match TRBD2. The CDR3 consists of 16 residues. CDR1 is MGHRA and CDR2 is YSYEKL in the germline V gene. V lost 1 base to trimming and J lost 5 bases; unmatched junction nucleotides: 9. This chain's CDR3 is CASSQVISGSAETQYF. The CDR3 DNA sequence: TGCGCCAGCAGCCAAGTAATCAGCGGGAGCGCTGAGACCCAGTACTTC.

CDR3 nucleotides: TGTGCCAGCAGTAGCCCGCGGTGGGACTCCTTTCCGTACCAAGAGACCCAGTACTTC. This gives the protein CASSSPRWDSFPYQETQYF. This sequence joins TRBV7-9 and TRBJ2-5, with D perhaps matching TRBD2 (6 bases). CDR1 SEHNR and CDR2 FQNEAQ come from the germline V gene (reference sequence). Trimming shortened V by 6 bases and J by 0 bases, and 26 bases separated the two germline ends. The CDR3 is 19 residues long.

A word on this clonotype: A read error may account for a junction end that differs from germline. V and J are TRBV9 and TRBJ2-7; D unclear. The DNA end lines up better with TRBJ2-5; the J call may be wrong. Looked up from germline, CDR1 is SGDLS and CDR2 is YYNGEE. CDR3 length: 13 residues. This chain's CDR3 is CVSSVATGETQYF. The CDR3 DNA sequence: TGTGTCAGCAGCGTAGCTACCGGGGAGACCCAGTACTTC.

This clonotype was seen a handful of times. This chain joins TRBV20-1 and TRBJ2-3; D gene unclear. The CDR3 has 11 amino acids. In germline, CDR1 is DFQATT, CDR2 SNEGSKA (reference sequence). V was pared by 6 bases and J by 3 bases, with 7 bases between. The chain's CDR3 is CSAQRTDTQYF. CDR3 DNA sequence: TGCAGTGCACAGAGAACAGATACGCAGTATTTT.

There are many counts of this clonotype. V gene TRBV4-1 combines with J gene TRBJ2-3; D perhaps matches TRBD1 (6 bases). The V end was cut by 2 bases, the J end by 1 base, with 13 bases between. Per germline, CDR1 MGHRA and CDR2 YSYEKL. The CDR3 is 16 residues long. The DNA of the CDR3 is TGCGCCAGCAGCCAAACACAGGGCCCTGGCACAGATACGCAGTATTTT. Translation gives CASSQTQGPGTDTQYF.

This clonotype was seen just once. This rearrangement joins TRBV5-1 to TRBJ2-2, with 13 bases that match TRBD2. There are 18 residues in the CDR3. The junction had 7 bases not matched to a gene; V was cut back by 0 bases and J by 5 bases. The germline V gene has CDR1 SGHRS and CDR2 YFSETQ. Here the CDR3 DNA reads TGCGCCAGCAGCTTGGTCGGACTAGCGGGAGCTGGAACCGGGGAGCTGTTTTTT. Amino acid sequence: CASSLVGLAGAGTGELFF.